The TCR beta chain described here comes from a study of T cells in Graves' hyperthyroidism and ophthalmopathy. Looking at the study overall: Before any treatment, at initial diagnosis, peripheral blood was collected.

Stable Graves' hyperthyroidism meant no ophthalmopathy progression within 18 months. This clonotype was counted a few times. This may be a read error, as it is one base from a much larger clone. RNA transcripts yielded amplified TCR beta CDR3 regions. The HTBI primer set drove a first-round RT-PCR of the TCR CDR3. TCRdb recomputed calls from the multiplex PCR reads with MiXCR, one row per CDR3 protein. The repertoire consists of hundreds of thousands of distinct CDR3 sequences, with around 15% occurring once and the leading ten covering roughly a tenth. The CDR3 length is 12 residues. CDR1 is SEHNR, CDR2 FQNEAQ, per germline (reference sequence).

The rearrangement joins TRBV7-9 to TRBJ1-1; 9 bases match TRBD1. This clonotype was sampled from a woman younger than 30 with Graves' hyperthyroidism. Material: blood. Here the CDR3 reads CVSSLTGGEAFF. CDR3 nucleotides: TGTGTCAGCAGCTTAACAGGGGGCGAAGCTTTCTTT. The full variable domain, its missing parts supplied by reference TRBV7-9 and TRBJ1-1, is DTGVSQNPRHKITKRGQNVTFRCDPISEHNRLYWYRQTLGQGPEFLTYFQNEAQLEKSRLLSDRFSAERPKGSFSTLEIQRTEQGDSAMYLCVSSLTGGEAFFGQGTRLTVV.